This TCR beta chain was profiled in a study of PD-1 blockade in classical Hodgkin lymphoma. Time point defined: cycle 4 day 1 (C4D1), after five to seven weeks of nivolumab. Each of the patients experienced relapse following autologous stem cell transplantation, and their brentuximab vedotin exposure differed. Germline loops: CDR1 KGHSH, CDR2 LQKENI. The CDR3 length is 13 residues. Trimming at V came to 6 bases and at J to 5 bases, leaving 4 bases not matched to a gene. The repertoire was sequenced with immunoSEQ multiplex PCR; TCRdb's copy has only in-frame clones and lacks some. The repertoire consists of roughly 56,000 clones, with 70% to 90% occurring once and the leading ten covering about 8.1%.

The TCR comes from a human donor with classical Hodgkin lymphoma. The rearrangement joins TRBV18 to TRBJ1-5, with 7 bases that match TRBD1. This sample comprised peripheral blood mononuclear cells (PBMCs), obtained before the fourth cycle of nivolumab. CDR3 sequence: CASSEGTDQPQHF. DNA for the CDR3: TGTGCCAGCTCGGAAGGGACAGATCAGCCCCAGCATTTT.